The 30 T cell receptor beta chains given below trace back to one sample, sequenced in a study of shared clonotypes between healthy human individuals. Profiling relied on immunoSEQ multiplex PCR, and the TCRdb table lists in-frame clones only, not all of them. The profile shows roughly 1,500,000 clones, about 98.5% of them singletons. Sequencing used naive CD4+ T cells sorted from blood. The sample's subset: CD45RA+ positively selected. These receptors came from a young man in good health.

About this clone: The sample has other DNA sequences that encode this CDR3 too. The chain carries TRBV6-5 and TRBJ1-1; 7 nucleotides agree with TRBD1. V shed 6 bases, J shed 5 bases, and the junction held 9 bases outside the gene matches. This CDR3 is built from 14 residues. Looked up from germline, CDR1 is MNHEY and CDR2 is SVGAGI. CDR3 nucleotides: TGTGCCAGCAGCCTAGACAGGGTAAGGACTGAAGCTTTCTTT. It codes for CASSLDRVRTEAFF.

The table lists this clone with a count of one. The genes are TRBV18 and TRBJ2-5; tentative D call: TRBD1 (6 bases). Germline loops: CDR1 KGHSH, CDR2 LQKENI. The CDR3 is 15 amino acids. V lost 5 bases and J lost 2, with 15 bases in between. The CDR3 sequence is CASSAGPGQQETQYF. CDR3 sequence (DNA): TGTGCCAGCTCAGCCGGGCCGGGACAACAAGAGACCCAGTACTTC.

This rearrangement joins TRBV11-3 to TRBJ2-3; no firm D call. The V gene's germline CDR1 is SGHNT and CDR2 YENEEA. The V end lost 3 bases, the J end lost 2 bases, and 12 bases lay between the germline ends. This CDR3 comprises 15 residues. The CDR3 here is CASSLSDRSTDTQYF. CDR3 DNA: TGTGCCAGCAGCTTGTCGGACCGGTCCACAGATACGCAGTATTTT.

The V gene is TRBV7-2, the J gene TRBJ2-7; 10 bases are shared with TRBD1. Losses at the gene ends were 5 bases for V and 6 bases for J; bases not matched to a gene: 10. CDR3 length equals 15 residues. CDR1 SGHTA and CDR2 FQGNSA come from the germline V gene. In DNA form, the CDR3 reads TGTGCCAGCAGCCCTGACAGGGGGCGCCTCTTCGAGCAGTACTTC. This gives the protein CASSPDRGRLFEQYF.

The chain has TRBV7-6 and TRBJ2-6; 7 bases are a match to TRBD1. Germline values: CDR1 SGHVS, CDR2 FNYEAQ. Unmatched junction bases numbered 16, after V lost 5 bases and J lost 0 bases. The CDR3 spans 20 residues. This CDR3 is CASSPKSRTGAHSGANVLTF. The CDR3 DNA follows: TGTGCCAGCAGCCCAAAATCCCGAACAGGGGCACACTCTGGGGCCAACGTCCTGACTTTC.

The chain uses TRBV6-6 and TRBJ1-2; 7 nucleotides align to TRBD1. The CDR3 extends over 13 amino acids. CDR1 is MNHNY, CDR2 SVGAGI, per germline (reference sequence). V lost 6 bases and J lost 5; bases outside the gene matches: 6. As DNA, the CDR3 is TGTGCCAGCAGCCTCGGACAGGAATATGGCTACACCTTC. It yields the protein CASSLGQEYGYTF.

The CDR3 spells CASRLNLGNLYEQYF. The DNA of the CDR3 is TGTGCAAGTCGCTTAAATCTAGGGAACCTTTACGAGCAGTACTTC. This chain joins TRBV12-2 and TRBJ2-7. TRBV12-2 is annotated as a pseudogene. The CDR3 runs 15 residues.

The V call is TRBV25-1, the J call TRBJ2-1; D possibly corresponds to TRBD1 (6 bases). V lost 3 bases and J 1 base, leaving 16 bases between the germline ends. CDR1 and CDR2 from the germline V gene are MGHDK and SYGVNS. This CDR3 has 17 amino acids. Here the CDR3 reads CASSDTRQAASYNEQFF. CDR3 bases: TGTGCCAGCAGTGATACCCGACAGGCTGCTTCCTACAATGAGCAGTTCTTC.

Note on this clone: The same CDR3 arises from other DNA sequences in this sample as well. The chain couples TRBV30 to TRBJ2-7; D is perhaps TRBD2 (6 bases). V dropped 0 bases and J dropped 2 bases, with 11 bases sitting between them. The CDR3 sequence is 14 residues long. CDR1 GTSNPN and CDR2 SVGIG come from the germline V gene (reference sequence). CDR3 DNA: TGTGCCTGGAGTGTAACGGGACTCGCCTACGAGCAGTACTTC. Translation: CAWSVTGLAYEQYF.

The table lists this clone with a count of one. The CDR3 DNA follows: TGTGCCAGCAGTGATTTTATACGGACAGGGGGCCACGAGCAGTACTTC. Encoded protein: CASSDFIRTGGHEQYF. The chain couples TRBV25-1 to TRBJ2-7; 11 bases map to TRBD1. Trimming took 3 bases from V and 5 from J; bases not matched to a gene: 9. Germline CDR1 and CDR2: MGHDK and SYGVNS. This CDR3 is 16 amino acids long.

The chain combines TRBV14 with TRBJ2-2; 8 bases are shared with TRBD1. Germline CDR1 reads SGHDN; CDR2 reads FVKESK. This CDR3 comprises 17 residues. Germline trimming cut 3 bases from V and 2 bases from J; bases unmatched to any gene: 8. CDR3 in amino acids: CASSQSPTGANTGELFF. The CDR3 DNA follows: TGTGCCAGCAGCCAGAGCCCGACAGGGGCCAACACCGGGGAGCTGTTTTTT. Variable domain in full (rest from reference TRBV14 and TRBJ2-2): EAGVTQFPSHSVIEKGQTVTLRCDPISGHDNLYWYRRVMGKEIKFLLHFVKESKQDESGMPNNRFLAERTGGTYSTLKVQPAELEDSGVYFCASSQSPTGANTGELFFGEGSRLTVL.

CDR3 sequence: CASSPRDSDSMYNYGYTF. In nucleotides, the CDR3 is TGTGCCAGTAGCCCTAGGGATTCCGACAGCATGTATAACTATGGCTACACCTTC. The V and J genes are TRBV19 and TRBJ1-2, with TRBD1 as a possible D gene (5 bases). The germline CDR1 and CDR2 sequences are LNHDA and SQIVND (reference sequence). Deletions cut 6 bases from V and 1 base from J, with 24 bases between. The CDR3 covers 18 residues.

The V gene is TRBV27, the J gene TRBJ2-5, with 8 nucleotides matching TRBD2. The trim removed 3 bases at V and 2 bases at J, leaving 14 bases unmatched. Germline lookup yields CDR1 MNHEY and CDR2 SMNVEV (reference sequence). This CDR3 is built from 18 residues. The CDR3 loop reads CASSFHSRGTRGQETQYF. CDR3 in DNA: TGTGCCAGCAGTTTCCACTCGAGAGGGACTAGGGGTCAAGAGACCCAGTACTTC.

The chain recombines TRBV19 with TRBJ1-5; no firm D call. Germline CDR1 is LNHDA and CDR2 is SQIVND (reference sequence). CDR3 length: 14 residues. Trimming left V 4 bases short and J 0 bases short, with 7 bases between. CDR3 coding DNA: TGTGCCAGTAGTAGGACGTTTAGCAATCAGCCCCAGCATTTT. It translates to CASSRTFSNQPQHF.

The rearrangement links TRBV25-1 to TRBJ1-2; weak D call: TRBD1 (5 bases). The CDR3 totals 13 residues. In germline, CDR1 is MGHDK, CDR2 SYGVNS. V was cut by 6 bases and J by 5 bases, with 13 bases left in between. CDR3 in DNA: TGTGCCAGCAGCCCCCTGGGGGGATATGGCTACACCTTC. Translated, it gives CASSPLGGYGYTF.

This clone was detected only once. This chain links TRBV28 with TRBJ1-2; TRBD1 matches 8 bases. Germline assignment: CDR1 MDHEN and CDR2 SYDVKM. There are 12 residues in the CDR3. V lost 2 bases to trimming and J lost 7 bases; unmatched junction nucleotides: 0. The CDR3 here is CASSLQGAGYTF. CDR3 DNA: TGTGCCAGCAGTTTACAGGGGGCTGGCTACACCTTC.

The rearrangement joins TRBV5-1 to TRBJ2-5; the D is unclear. Germline CDR1 SGHRS, CDR2 YFSETQ. Trimming stripped 0 bases from V and 5 bases from J, with 11 bases between. The CDR3 covers 14 residues. CDR3 DNA: TGCGCCAGCAGCTTGGAAAGGGCAAGGGAGACCCAGTACTTC. It is translated as CASSLERARETQYF.

This rearrangement joins TRBV29-1 to TRBJ2-5; D might be TRBD2 (5 bases). Between the trimmed V and J ends, which lost 7 bases and 2 bases, there was a span of 14 bases. Germline CDR1 and CDR2: SQVTM and ANQGSEA. The length of the CDR3 is 13 residues. The CDR3 region is CSGLSETQETQYF. Written as DNA, the CDR3 is TGCAGCGGACTATCAGAAACTCAAGAGACCCAGTACTTC.

The chain employs TRBV9 and TRBJ2-1; possible D gene TRBD2, 7 bases. The CDR3 consists of 19 residues. Germline CDR1 SGDLS, CDR2 YYNGEE. Trimming took 0 bases from V and 1 from J, leaving 20 bases between them. In nucleotides, the CDR3 is TGTGCCAGCAGCGTAGGGTCTCGGGGGGCGAGAAGGTCCTACAATGAGCAGTTCTTC. Translating it yields CASSVGSRGARRSYNEQFF.

Only one count was recorded for this clone. The V and J genes are TRBV5-3 and TRBJ2-3; D not certain. TRBV5-3 counts as an open reading frame of uncertain function. V dropped 4 bases and J dropped 1 base, with 22 bases sitting between them. This CDR3 spans 18 amino acids. This chain's CDR3 is CARSPKLPSADGTDTQYF. CDR3 nucleotides: TGTGCCAGAAGCCCAAAACTACCATCGGCCGATGGCACAGATACGCAGTATTTT.

The CDR3 nucleotides read TGTGCCAGCAGCTCACAGGGGGCCGAGGGGACCGGGGAGCTGTTTTTT. It encodes CASSSQGAEGTGELFF. The V and J genes are TRBV5-4 and TRBJ2-2, with 9 bases aligning to TRBD1. Germline V lookup: CDR1 SGHNT, CDR2 YYREEE (reference sequence). With 3 bases clipped from V and 5 bases from J, the junction kept 8 bases outside the gene matches. This CDR3 contains 16 residues. Full variable domain (rest looked up from reference TRBV5-4 and TRBJ2-2): ETGVTQSPTHLIKTRGQQVTLRCSSQSGHNTVSWYQQALGQGPQFIFQYYREEENGRGNFPPRFSGLQFPNYSSELNVNALELDDSALYLCASSSQGAEGTGELFFGEGSRLTVL.

The chain couples TRBV19 to TRBJ2-7; 8 bases match TRBD1. The CDR3 is 12 residues long. Germline loops: CDR1 LNHDA, CDR2 SQIVND (reference sequence). With V trimmed by 6 bases and J by 5 bases, 3 bases remained unmatched. DNA of the CDR3: TGTGCCAGTAGCCGGACAGGGAACGAGCAGTACTTC. It yields the protein CASSRTGNEQYF.

The chain recombines TRBV1 with TRBJ1-1. TRBV1 is termed a pseudogene. This CDR3 comprises 14 residues. The CDR3 DNA reads as TGCACCAGCAGCCAAGATCGGTGGAACACTGAAGCTTTCTTT. Its translation: CTSSQDRWNTEAFF.

The V call is TRBV9, the J call TRBJ2-1; 7 nucleotides align to TRBD2. Germline V CDR1 and CDR2: SGDLS, YYNGEE. Trimming cost V 3 bases and J 8 bases; bases outside gene matches: 8. CDR3 size: 14 residues. The CDR3 region has the DNA TGTGCCAGCAGCGGAGGTCCGGGGAGGGATGAGCAGTTCTTC. It specifies CASSGGPGRDEQFF.

V and J are TRBV6-4 and TRBJ1-1; D gene uncertain. Germline values: CDR1 MRHNA, CDR2 SNTAGT. The CDR3 is 13 amino acids. Trimming removed 6 bases at V and 5 bases at J, with 13 bases between. The CDR3 nucleotides are TGTGCCAGCAGGGAGGACGGGAGGACTGAAGCTTTCTTT. It codes for CASREDGRTEAFF.

V and J are TRBV9 and TRBJ2-5, with 8 bases that match TRBD2. The germline CDR1 and CDR2 sequences are SGDLS and YYNGEE. J lost 3 bases, V lost 0 bases, and 7 bases had no gene match. The CDR3 extends over 16 amino acids. As DNA, the CDR3 is TGTGCCAGCAGCGTAGATCCAGCGGGAGTAAAAGAGACCCAGTACTTC. Translating gives CASSVDPAGVKETQYF.

The chain combines TRBV5-1 with TRBJ2-1, with 12 positions matching TRBD2. CDR3 size: 13 residues. Germline V gives CDR1 SGHRS, CDR2 YFSETQ. CDR3 residues: CASGLAGWNEQFF. CDR3 in DNA: TGCGCTAGCGGACTAGCGGGATGGAATGAGCAGTTCTTC.

The chain joins TRBV9 to TRBJ2-7, with unresolved D. The length of the CDR3 is 15 residues. Trimming shortened V by 0 bases and J by 0 bases, and 10 bases separated the two germline ends. Per germline, CDR1 SGDLS and CDR2 YYNGEE. In DNA form, the CDR3 reads TGTGCCAGCAGCGTAGGGGGAATGAACTCCTACGAGCAGTACTTC. Its protein product is CASSVGGMNSYEQYF.

The rearrangement uses TRBV9 and TRBJ2-6; D may be TRBD2 (7 bases). The CDR3 length is 22 residues. Trimming left V 3 bases short and J 0 bases short, with 28 bases between. CDR1 and CDR2 (germline): SGDLS, YYNGEE. The CDR3, as DNA: TGTGCCAGCAGCGCCCCGACCACGGGAGGCAGGGGCCCTTTCTCTGGGGCCAACGTCCTGACTTTC. Its translation is CASSAPTTGGRGPFSGANVLTF.

The chain links TRBV4-1 to TRBJ2-1; 7 bases line up with TRBD2. Germline CDR1 is MGHRA and CDR2 is YSYEKL. V dropped 0 bases and J dropped 3; count of bases not matched to a gene: 8. CDR3 length: 17 amino acids. In DNA, the CDR3 is TGCGCCAGCAGCCAAGACGGAACAAGGGAGGGCTACAATGAGCAGTTCTTC. Translation: CASSQDGTREGYNEQFF.